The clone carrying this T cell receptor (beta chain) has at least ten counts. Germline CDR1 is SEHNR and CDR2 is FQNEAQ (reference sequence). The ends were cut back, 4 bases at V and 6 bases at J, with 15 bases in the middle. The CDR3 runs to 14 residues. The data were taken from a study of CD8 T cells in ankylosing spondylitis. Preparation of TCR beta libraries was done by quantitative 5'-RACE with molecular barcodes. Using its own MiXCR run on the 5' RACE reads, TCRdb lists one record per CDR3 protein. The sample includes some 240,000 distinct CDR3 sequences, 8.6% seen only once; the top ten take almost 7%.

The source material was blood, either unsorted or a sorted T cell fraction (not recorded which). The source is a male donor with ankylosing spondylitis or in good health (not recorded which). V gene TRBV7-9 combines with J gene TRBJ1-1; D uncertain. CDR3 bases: TGTGCCAGCAGCTCCTACTTCTCGCAGGCTGAAGCTTTCTTT. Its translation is CASSSYFSQAEAFF.